This T cell receptor (beta chain) appears in the sequencing data of a study of PD-L1 blockade in urothelial cancer. Study-level background: Patients, treated from 2014 onward, received atezolizumab 1,200 mg intravenously every 3 weeks. Male patients with bladder-origin urothelial cancer numbered most of the 29. Analysis of the blood was performed 3 weeks (second dose) and 6 weeks after treatment start.

Method: immunoSEQ multiplex PCR; TCRdb's copy keeps in-frame clones and lacks some. This sample has 20,000 to 25,000 clones, with roughly 84% found just once. J gave up 9 bases and V 5 bases, and 11 bases lay outside the gene matches. The CDR3 runs 15 residues. Germline CDR1 is MDHEN and CDR2 is SYDVKM. The J gene is TRBJ2-1, the V gene TRBV28; 9 bases agree with TRBD1. The origin of this receptor is an older man with urothelial cancer. The specimen comprised PBMCs, sampled around atezolizumab (anti-PD-L1) treatment. CDR3 in amino acids: CASSPPLQGAGEQFF. The CDR3 DNA follows: TGTGCCAGCAGTCCCCCTCTACAGGGGGCGGGTGAGCAGTTCTTC.